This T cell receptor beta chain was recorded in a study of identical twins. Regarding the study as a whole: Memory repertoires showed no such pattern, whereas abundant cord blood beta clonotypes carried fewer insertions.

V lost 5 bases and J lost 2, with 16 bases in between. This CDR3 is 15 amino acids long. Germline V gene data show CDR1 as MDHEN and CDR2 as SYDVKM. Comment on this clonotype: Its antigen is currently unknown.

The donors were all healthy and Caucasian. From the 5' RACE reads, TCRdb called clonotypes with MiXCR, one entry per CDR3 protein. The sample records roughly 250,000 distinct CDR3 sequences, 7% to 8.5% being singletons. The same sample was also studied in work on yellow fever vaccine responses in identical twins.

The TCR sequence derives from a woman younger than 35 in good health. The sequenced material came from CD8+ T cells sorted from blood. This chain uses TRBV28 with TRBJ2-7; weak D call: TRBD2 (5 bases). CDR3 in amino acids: CASSGPGAETYEQYF. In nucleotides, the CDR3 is TGTGCCAGCAGTGGGCCTGGAGCGGAGACCTACGAGCAGTACTTC.